The present T cell receptor beta chain was sequenced within a study of cytomegalovirus exposure and HLA in healthy donors. TCRdb keeps only in-frame clones here, not all; method: immunoSEQ multiplex PCR. The table lists some 170,000 clones, 85% to 90% of them singletons, with roughly 6% in the top ten. The germline CDR1 and CDR2 sequences are SGHDT and YYEEEE. V trimming: 4 bases; J trimming: 6 bases; junction bases outside the gene matches: 8. The CDR3 is 14 amino acids. This chain uses TRBV5-6 with TRBJ1-2; TRBD1 aligns across 8 bases. The clonotype was recovered from a woman younger than 45 in good health and CMV-seronegative. The sample comprised PBMCs. The CDR3 region has the DNA TGTGCCAGCAGCACGCCGGACAGGGCCCATGGCTACACCTTC. Translated, it gives CASSTPDRAHGYTF.